The 24 T cell receptor beta chains below come from one sample, sequenced in a study of T cell repertoires in cytomegalovirus infection. TCRdb used MiXCR to reprocess the reads, holding one entry per CDR3 protein. This repertoire shows hundreds of thousands of distinct CDR3 sequences, around 29% found once; its top ten account for roughly 20%. Their antigens are not known. Sequences were derived from cultured PBMCs, sampled from culture after CMV antigen stimulation. These receptors were obtained from a human donor in good health (CMV status not recorded). Some clones in this sample may be carry-over from other donors' samples.

The CDR3 here is CSARVGNSNQPQHF. The DNA of the CDR3 is TGCAGTGCTAGAGTTGGGAATAGCAATCAGCCCCAGCATTTT. The V and J genes are TRBV20-1 and TRBJ1-5; no reliable D call. CDR3 length: 14 residues. Between the trimmed V and J ends, which lost 1 base and 0 bases, there was a span of 7 bases. CDR1 and CDR2 (germline): DFQATT, SNEGSKA (reference sequence).

V gene TRBV6-2 or TRBV6-3 combines with J gene TRBJ2-7, with no clear D. Trimming left V 0 bases short and J 4 bases short, with 13 bases between. The CDR3 runs 15 residues. Germline V lookup: CDR1 MNHEY, CDR2 SVGEGT. As DNA, the CDR3 is TGTGCCAGCAGTTACTCGCGACCCCCCCCATACGAGCAGTACTTC. This translates into CASSYSRPPPYEQYF.

This clonotype was detected only a few times. The V call is TRBV12-3 or TRBV12-4, the J call TRBJ1-4; 8 bases map to TRBD1. Trimming cost V 6 bases and J 5 bases; bases outside gene matches: 11. The CDR3 consists of 16 residues. CDR3 bases: TGTGCCAGCAGATTGAGTTGGGCAGGGGGCAATGAAAAACTGTTTTTT. It is translated as CASRLSWAGGNEKLFF.

This clonotype appeared once. The chain couples TRBV27 to TRBJ2-7; 10 positions match TRBD1. Germline V gene data show CDR1 as MNHEY and CDR2 as SMNVEV (reference sequence). The CDR3 length is 14 residues. V lost 3 bases and J lost 6; bases outside the gene matches: 5. CDR3 residues: CASSFSRTGGEQYF. CDR3 DNA: TGTGCCAGCAGTTTCTCAAGGACAGGGGGCGAGCAGTACTTC.

V and J are TRBV3-1 and TRBJ1-2; a possible D gene is TRBD1 (6 bases). V shed 5 bases and J shed 4 bases, with 14 bases lying between them. Germline CDR1 and CDR2: LGHDT and YNNKEL (reference sequence). This CDR3 is 14 amino acids long. Here the CDR3 reads CASSDRDTSYGYTF. CDR3 nucleotides: TGTGCCAGCAGCGACCGGGACACTTCCTATGGCTACACCTTC.

Only a few counts were recorded for this clonotype. This chain connects TRBV28 to TRBJ1-6; 7 bases fit TRBD1. The CDR3 spans 16 residues. Germline lookup yields CDR1 MDHEN and CDR2 SYDVKM. V lost 6 bases and J lost 7; bases outside the gene matches: 12. CDR3 nucleotide sequence: TGTGCCAGCAGCTTACAGGGGACGGCGATAAATTCACCCCTCCACTTT. Translation: CASSLQGTAINSPLHF.

This sequence joins TRBV4-1 and TRBJ2-1; 15 bases match TRBD2. J was trimmed by 7 bases and V by 3 bases; bases with no gene match: 4. The CDR3 runs 16 residues. Germline V gene lookup returns CDR1 MGHRA and CDR2 YSYEKL. The CDR3 reads CASSHRTSGRANEQFF. The DNA for the CDR3 is TGCGCCAGCAGCCATAGGACTAGCGGGAGGGCGAATGAGCAGTTCTTC.

The V and J genes are TRBV6-1 and TRBJ1-1; 7 bases map to TRBD1. Germline V gene lookup returns CDR1 MNHNS and CDR2 SASEGT. The CDR3 has 15 residues. V lost 4 bases to trimming and J lost 0 bases; unmatched junction nucleotides: 5. CDR3 amino acids: CASSGRQGLNTEAFF. DNA of the CDR3: TGTGCCAGCAGTGGGCGACAGGGTCTGAACACTGAAGCTTTCTTT.

This sequence joins TRBV27 and TRBJ1-2, with 7 bases identical to TRBD1. In germline, CDR1 is MNHEY, CDR2 SMNVEV (reference sequence). The CDR3 sequence is 15 residues long. J was trimmed by 5 bases and V by 4 bases; bases with no gene match: 10. CDR3 sequence: CASSYRPTGNYGYTF. The CDR3 DNA follows: TGTGCCAGCAGTTATCGTCCGACAGGGAATTATGGCTACACCTTC.

This clonotype was observed at least ten times. The chain carries TRBV7-9 and TRBJ2-1; 8 bases map to TRBD2. This CDR3 region has 16 residues. Trimming removed 5 bases from V and 2 bases from J; junction bases left unmatched: 8. Looked up from germline, CDR1 is SEHNR and CDR2 is FQNEAQ (reference sequence). The CDR3 nucleotides read TGTGCCAGCAGCGCGCGCCGGGGGGGACCCTACAATGAGCAGTTCTTC. Translation gives CASSARRGGPYNEQFF.

V usage is TRBV5-1 and J usage is TRBJ2-3; D possibly corresponds to TRBD2 (7 bases). Per germline, CDR1 SGHRS and CDR2 YFSETQ. V was trimmed by 4 bases and J by 3 bases, leaving 21 bases between them. The CDR3 spans 17 residues. This CDR3 is CASSPEGGAWETDTQYF. CDR3 sequence (DNA): TGCGCCAGCAGCCCCGAAGGGGGGGCATGGGAAACAGATACGCAGTATTTT.

This clonotype was detected many times. The chain has TRBV7-9 and TRBJ1-4; D ambiguous. There are 17 residues in the CDR3. Per germline, CDR1 SEHNR and CDR2 FQNEAQ (reference sequence). Trimming left V 6 bases short and J 6 bases short, with 23 bases between. The CDR3 is CASRPERRRYGDEKLFF. CDR3 bases: TGTGCCAGCAGACCCGAGCGCAGACGGTATGGAGATGAAAAACTGTTTTTT.

The gene calls are TRBV25-1 and TRBJ2-3, with 12 nucleotides matching TRBD2. CDR1 and CDR2 (germline): MGHDK, SYGVNS. This CDR3 comprises 14 residues. With V trimmed by 6 bases and J by 6 bases, 4 bases remained unmatched. The CDR3 protein is CASRTSGRGDTQYF. The CDR3 DNA follows: TGTGCCAGCAGGACTAGCGGGAGAGGGGATACGCAGTATTTT.

The table lists this clonotype with a few counts. Here the CDR3 reads CATAGSNQPQHF. The CDR3 DNA reads TGTGCCACCGCCGGTAGCAATCAGCCCCAGCATTTT. The chain combines TRBV12-3 or TRBV12-4 with TRBJ1-5; unclear D gene. The V end lost 10 bases, the J end lost 0 bases, and 7 bases lay between the germline ends. The CDR3 is 12 residues long.

This chain links TRBV2 with TRBJ2-3; 11 bases agree with TRBD2. From germline, CDR1 is SNHLY and CDR2 FYNNEI. V lost 3 bases, J lost 8 bases, and 7 bases stayed unmatched. The CDR3 covers 15 residues. The CDR3: CASSEASGGLGTQYF. CDR3 in DNA: TGTGCCAGCAGTGAGGCTAGCGGGGGGCTCGGTACGCAGTATTTT.

The rearrangement uses TRBV12-3 or TRBV12-4 and TRBJ1-1; D may be TRBD1 (6 bases). V gave up 4 bases and J gave up 5 bases, with 14 bases separating them. This CDR3 is 14 amino acids long. This CDR3 reads CASSSAWGATEAFF. The CDR3 nucleotides are TGTGCCAGCAGTTCGGCGTGGGGGGCAACTGAAGCTTTCTTT.

This clonotype appeared a few times. The rearrangement joins TRBV20-1 to TRBJ1-1; 7 bases fit TRBD1. With V trimmed by 4 bases and J by 4 bases, 6 bases remained unmatched. The germline CDR1 and CDR2 sequences are DFQATT and SNEGSKA (reference sequence). CDR3 size: 13 residues. The CDR3 spells CSANLGTATEAFF. Here the CDR3 DNA reads TGCAGTGCTAACCTCGGGACAGCCACTGAAGCTTTCTTT.

The rearrangement links TRBV12-3 or TRBV12-4 to TRBJ1-1; 8 nucleotides match TRBD1. J lost 5 bases, V lost 6 bases, and 8 bases had no gene match. The CDR3 runs 14 residues. CDR3 in DNA: TGTGCCAGCAGCCCCACAGGGGGAGGGACTGAAGCTTTCTTT. Translated: CASSPTGGGTEAFF.

In this sample, this clonotype turned up many times. V and J are TRBV4-1 and TRBJ1-1; possibly TRBD1 for D (6 bases). CDR3 length: 18 residues. Per the germline V gene, CDR1 is MGHRA and CDR2 is YSYEKL. V lost 0 bases, J lost 0 bases, and 17 bases lay in between. The CDR3 DNA sequence: TGCGCCAGCAGCCAAGAAGGTCTGGGACACGACTTGAACACTGAAGCTTTCTTT. Protein: CASSQEGLGHDLNTEAFF.

The chain has TRBV2 and TRBJ2-1, with D possibly called TRBD1 or TRBD2 (5 bases each). CDR1 is SNHLY, CDR2 FYNNEI, per germline. The CDR3 consists of 13 residues. V lost 8 bases to trimming and J lost 4 bases, with 12 bases between them. The CDR3 coding sequence is TGTGCCAGCCCAGAGGGGCTATACAATGAGCAGTTCTTC. Residues: CASPEGLYNEQFF. Full variable domain (missing parts from reference TRBV2 and TRBJ2-1): EPEVTQTPSHQVTQMGQEVILRCVPISNHLYFYWYRQILGQKVEFLVSFYNNEISEKSEIFDDQFSVERPDGSNFTLKIRSTKLEDSAMYFCASPEGLYNEQFFGPGTRLTVL.

This sequence joins TRBV5-4 and TRBJ2-5; weak D call: TRBD1 (6 bases). V was pared by 0 bases and J by 2 bases, with 14 bases between. Germline lookup yields CDR1 SGHNT and CDR2 YYREEE (reference sequence). The CDR3 totals 16 residues. This chain's CDR3 is CASSLVGRGEQETQYF. DNA for the CDR3: TGTGCCAGCAGCTTGGTCGGCAGGGGAGAGCAAGAGACCCAGTACTTC.

V usage is TRBV2 and J usage is TRBJ2-5; D might be TRBD1 (6 bases). The CDR3 spans 15 residues. Trimming took 4 bases from V and 4 from J, leaving 16 bases between them. CDR1 and CDR2 (germline): SNHLY, FYNNEI. The CDR3 region has the DNA TGTGCCAGCAGTGTCCTGGGGGCGCCTTTAGAGACCCAGTACTTC. This translates into CASSVLGAPLETQYF. Variable domain in full (rest from reference TRBV2 and TRBJ2-5): EPEVTQTPSHQVTQMGQEVILRCVPISNHLYFYWYRQILGQKVEFLVSFYNNEISEKSEIFDDQFSVERPDGSNFTLKIRSTKLEDSAMYFCASSVLGAPLETQYFGPGTRLLVL.

This clonotype was seen a handful of times. The chain links TRBV20-1 to TRBJ1-1; D is unresolved. The CDR3 contains 12 residues. The germline V gene encodes CDR1 DFQATT and CDR2 SNEGSKA (reference sequence). Trimming shortened V by 5 bases and J by 6 bases, and 13 bases separated the two germline ends. The CDR3: CSARRGRAEAFF. The CDR3 DNA follows: TGCAGTGCTCGACGAGGGAGAGCTGAAGCTTTCTTT.

The V call is TRBV2, the J call TRBJ2-5; D uncertain. This CDR3 spans 14 amino acids. Trimming pared 3 bases from V and 2 bases from J, leaving 10 bases between. Germline CDR1 and CDR2: SNHLY and FYNNEI. The CDR3 region has the DNA TGTGCCAGCAGTGATGGGTCCACACAAGAGACCCAGTACTTC. It is translated as CASSDGSTQETQYF.